Listed below are T cell receptor beta chains from one sample, sequenced in a study of cytomegalovirus exposure and HLA in healthy donors. Profiling relied on immunoSEQ multiplex PCR, and the TCRdb table lists in-frame clones only, not all of them. The table has approximately 180,000 clones, about 90% seen once. Sequencing was carried out using PBMCs. These receptor sequences come from a girl less than two years old in good health and CMV-seronegative. CDR3s include the opening cysteine and the closing phenylalanine or tryptophan. The D gene is left open where the match is weak. Clone size is shown for a subset of rows, as once, few, many or a class of expanded clone.

abundance,d_gene,v_gene,j_gene,CDR3aa,CDR3nt
.,.,TRBV6-6,TRBJ2-1,CASSYVAGRPGQFF,TGTGCCAGCAGTTACGTGGCGGGGCGGCCGGGGCAGTTCTTC
.,.,TRBV2,TRBJ1-6,CASRPGDNSPLHF,TGTGCCAGCAGGCCCGGGGATAATTCACCCCTCCACTTT
.,.,TRBV30,TRBJ2-6,CAWSSARGGANVLTF,TGTGCCTGGAGTTCGGCTAGGGGAGGGGCCAACGTCCTGACTTTC
few,.,TRBV7-6,TRBJ2-7,CASSSHQGGEQYF,TGTGCCAGCAGCTCCCACCAGGGGGGCGAGCAGTACTTC
.,.,TRBV6-5,TRBJ1-1,CASSSDGENTEAFF,TGTGCCAGCAGTTCGGACGGGGAGAACACTGAAGCTTTCTTT
once,.,TRBV7-9,TRBJ2-3,CSSSWGEDTQYF,TGTTCCAGCAGCTGGGGGGAAGATACGCAGTATTTT
.,TRBD1,TRBV30,TRBJ2-7,CACDRGAYEQYF,TGTGCCTGTGACAGGGGGGCCTACGAGCAGTACTTC
.,.,TRBV5-4,TRBJ1-3,CASGEQGGWGNTIYF,TGTGCCAGTGGGGAACAAGGGGGATGGGGAAACACCATATATTTT
.,.,TRBV5-6,TRBJ1-2,CASSLLAGYTF,TGTGCCAGCAGCTTGTTAGCTGGCTACACCTTC
.,.,TRBV29-1,TRBJ1-2,CSVAGLDSGYGYTF,TGCAGCGTTGCGGGTTTAGACAGTGGCTATGGCTACACCTTC
.,.,TRBV11-3,TRBJ2-1,CASSLDSNEQFF,TGTGCCAGCAGCTTAGACAGCAATGAGCAGTTCTTC
.,.,TRBV25-1,TRBJ2-1,CASSVGPERQYNEQFF,TGTGCCAGCAGTGTGGGCCCCGAACGACAGTACAATGAGCAGTTCTTC
.,TRBD1,TRBV29-1,TRBJ1-2,CSGGTGGYGYTF,TGCAGCGGGGGGACAGGGGGCTATGGCTACACCTTC
.,TRBD2,TRBV19,TRBJ2-4,CASSKGLAGVVAKNIQYF,TGTGCCAGTAGTAAGGGACTAGCGGGAGTAGTGGCCAAAAACATTCAGTACTTC
.,TRBD2,TRBV4-1,TRBJ2-2,CASSQVVLGRDTGELFF,TGCGCCAGCAGCCAAGTAGTGTTGGGGAGGGACACCGGGGAGCTGTTTTTT
.,.,TRBV4-1,TRBJ2-3,CASRTSSQHYF,TGCGCCAGCCGGACTTCCTCCCAGCATTATTTT
.,.,TRBV19,TRBJ1-4,CASSIGPRDIYEKLFF,TGTGCCAGTAGTATCGGCCCCCGGGACATCTATGAAAAACTGTTTTTT
.,.,TRBV6-5,TRBJ1-2,CASSSPRSNRDYGYTF,TGTGCCAGCAGTTCGCCTCGAAGCAATAGAGACTATGGCTACACCTTC
.,TRBD1,TRBV5-5,TRBJ1-2,CASSLPGQGARYGYTF,TGTGCCAGCAGCTTACCGGGACAGGGGGCAAGATATGGCTACACCTTC
once,.,TRBV7-7,TRBJ2-7,CASSLGSGPSYEQYF,TGTGCCAGCAGCTTAGGTAGCGGCCCCTCCTACGAGCAGTACTTC
.,.,TRBV7-6,TRBJ1-2,CASRIRPGFQSF,TGTGCCAGCAGGATCCGACCGGGATTTCAGTCCTTC
.,.,TRBV7-3,TRBJ2-3,CASSLGAGPTDTQYF,TGTGCCAGCAGCTTAGGGGCGGGGCCGACAGATACGCAGTATTTT
.,.,TRBV7-2,TRBJ2-5,CASSSPGHLQETQYF,TGTGCCAGCAGCTCACCGGGACATCTCCAAGAGACCCAGTACTTC
once,.,TRBV30,TRBJ2-7,CAWSAGLASYEQYF,TGTGCCTGGAGTGCCGGACTTGCCTCCTACGAGCAGTACTTC
.,.,TRBV5-1,TRBJ2-7,CASSLERRYEQYF,TGCGCCAGCAGCTTGGAGAGAAGATACGAGCAGTACTTC
.,TRBD1,TRBV6-1,TRBJ1-2,CAGGDRDYGYTF,TGTGCCGGCGGGGACAGGGACTATGGCTACACCTTC
.,.,TRBV5-1,TRBJ2-3,CASSRGAPTDTQYF,TGCGCCAGCAGCCGGGGGGCCCCAACAGATACGCAGTATTTT
few,TRBD1,TRBV5-1,TRBJ1-2,CASSLDRGDGYTF,TGCGCCAGCAGCTTGGACAGGGGGGATGGCTACACCTTC
.,TRBD2,TRBV9,TRBJ2-3,CASSETTLREDTQYF,TGTGCCAGCAGCGAGACCACACTGCGGGAGGATACGCAGTATTTT
.,TRBD1,TRBV6-5,TRBJ2-6,CASSYSRTGGANVLTF,TGTGCCAGCAGTTACTCGCGGACAGGGGGGGCCAACGTCCTGACTTTC
.,TRBD2,TRBV5-1,TRBJ2-3,CASSFTSGGSLGDTQYF,TGCGCCAGCAGCTTTACTAGCGGGGGGTCGTTGGGAGATACGCAGTATTTT
once,TRBD1,TRBV7-3,TRBJ1-4,CASSLVRQGREKLFF,TGTGCCAGCAGCTTAGTCCGACAGGGGAGAGAAAAACTGTTTTTT
.,TRBD2,TRBV18,TRBJ2-1,CASSPGTSEGNEQFF,TGTGCCAGCTCCCCGGGGACTAGCGAAGGCAATGAGCAGTTCTTC
.,TRBD2,TRBV11-3,TRBJ2-7,CASSPGGGSSYEQYF,TGTGCCAGCAGCCCCGGCGGGGGGAGCTCCTACGAGCAGTACTTC
.,.,TRBV11-2,TRBJ1-1,CASSLEQSRYTEAFF,TGTGCCAGCAGCTTAGAGCAATCCAGGTACACTGAAGCTTTCTTT
once,TRBD1,TRBV18,TRBJ2-5,CASSRFLDRIQETQYF,TGTGCCAGCTCACGTTTCTTGGACAGGATCCAAGAGACCCAGTACTTC
.,TRBD2,TRBV11-2,TRBJ2-7,CASSQPGLAGGGQYF,TGTGCCAGCAGCCAACCGGGACTAGCGGGGGGTGGGCAGTACTTC
once,.,TRBV6-1,TRBJ2-1,CASREWGSNEQFF,TGTGCCAGCCGAGAGTGGGGCTCAAATGAGCAGTTCTTC
.,.,TRBV4-2,TRBJ2-3,CASSQDTLVSSGVGVDTQYF,TGTGCCAGCAGCCAAGATACCCTCGTCTCGTCGGGAGTGGGAGTAGATACGCAGTATTTT
.,TRBD2,TRBV2,TRBJ2-1,CASSDEGTSGYNEQFF,TGTGCCAGCAGTGATGAGGGGACTAGCGGTTACAATGAGCAGTTCTTC
.,.,TRBV14,TRBJ2-2,CASSPKSTSTGTGELFF,TGTGCCAGCAGCCCGAAATCTACTAGCACGGGGACCGGGGAGCTGTTTTTT
.,.,TRBV5-6,TRBJ1-2,CASSLAPGTSLYGYTF,TGTGCCAGCAGCTTGGCACCAGGGACATCTCTTTATGGCTACACCTTC
.,TRBD2,TRBV19,TRBJ2-1,CASSAYGTSGGAGRQFF,TGTGCCAGTAGTGCGTACGGGACTAGCGGGGGGGCCGGACGCCAGTTCTTC
.,.,TRBV7-6,TRBJ2-7,CASSLGSQNYEQYF,TGTGCCAGCAGCTTAGGGAGTCAGAATTACGAGCAGTACTTC
.,.,TRBV6-6,TRBJ1-1,CASSYSGGEAEAFF,TGTGCCAGCAGTTACTCGGGGGGGGAGGCTGAAGCTTTCTTT
.,.,TRBV7-2,TRBJ2-7,CASSRIWGGQGYEQYF,TGTGCCAGCAGCCGAATCTGGGGGGGCCAAGGCTACGAGCAGTACTTC
.,TRBD2,TRBV7-9,TRBJ2-5,CASSLGGGSAETQYF,TGTGCCAGCAGCTTAGGAGGCGGGAGCGCGGAGACCCAGTACTTC